The entry below gives a single T cell receptor (beta chain) sequence along with its context. It lacks a known antigen. No base-level quality is on record; no much larger clone is a single base apart. The CDR3 contains 14 residues, cysteine and phenylalanine counted. The CDR3 DNA has 42 bases and is translated from base 1. The germline V gene gives CDR1 as SGHRS and CDR2 as YFSETQ. V lost 3 bases and J lost 6 bases; the stretch between them is 12 bases long. This sample stems from a study of blood T cell repertoires in COVID-19 (dated by TCRdb to the early 2020s). Looking at the study overall: Collaborator samples came from the United States, Italy and Spain and covered acute and convalescent phases of COVID-19. Samples were obtained from the ongoing ImmuneRACE study (first 160 participants) and from 1,254 subjects provided by 6 global collaborators. Sample metadata almost always included a de-identified subject ID, COVID-19 status, age in years and sex. The repertoires were released in a freely available public database meant as a resource for research on the immune response to SARS-CoV-2. The dataset comprised deeply sampled blood TCRbeta repertoires from subjects exposed to, actively infected with, or recovered from COVID-19. Where available, HLA class I and class II types were obtained from metadata supplied by the sample provider rather than from assay-based typing. The prospective study material was composed of cDNA or gDNA derived from T cells, B-cell-depleted T cells, or PBMCs. General study outcomes and caveats: How much clinical and demographic metadata was included differed by source and by participant, and the metadata was provided uncurated.

Whole blood was collected in K2EDTA tubes by collaborating institutions according to the institutions' own protocols. Collaborator samples were shipped for TCRbeta analysis as frozen whole blood, isolated PBMCs, or DNA extracted from either sample type. TCRbeta CDR3 regions were amplified from genomic DNA by means of the immunoSEQ Assay, a bias-controlled multiplex PCR. Turning to the authors' computational methods: Nucleated cell counts per sample were estimated from amplification of reference gene primers within the assay. To quantify the absolute abundance of each unique TCRbeta CDR3 rearrangement, sequence reads were collapsed and filtered. For each sample, productive Simpson clonality was calculated by taking the square root of Simpson's diversity index across productive rearrangements. In TCRdb, the immuneACCESS table is reduced to in-frame sequences with V and J assigned. These tables do not hold every clone; where another copy was compared, an unresolved V gene accounts for under half, and the others remain unexplained. From that table come the V and J calls and clone size; the DNA was used to work out D and trimming. A total of some 190,000 clones appear in this sample, more than 75% of them only once. Roughly 4.7% of the sample is in the top ten clones.

Recombination connected TRBV5-1 to TRBJ2-2; D gene: possibly TRBD2, on 5 matching bases. This sequence originates from a human donor in a cohort sampled during active COVID-19. Sequenced material: peripheral blood. CDR3 loop: CASSSDPGSGELFF. At the DNA level, the sequence is TGCGCCAGCAGCTCAGACCCGGGGTCCGGGGAGCTGTTTTTT.